This T cell receptor beta chain was obtained from a study of cytomegalovirus exposure and HLA in healthy donors. Among the donors, all were healthy bone marrow donors. Whole-study findings and limits: Earlier findings revealed that most TCR beta V segments proved productive either about 90% or about 30% of the time.

The CDR3 has 11 amino acids. V lost 6 bases to trimming and J lost 6 bases, with 6 bases between them. CDR1 MGHDK and CDR2 SYGVNS come from the germline V gene. With regard to this clone: Its antigen is still unknown.

PCR used 60 Vbeta primers and 13 Jbeta primers. Only in-frame clones appear in the TCRdb table, and some are missing; sequencing was by immunoSEQ multiplex PCR. Recorded for this sample: 150,000 to 200,000 clones. The rearrangement uses TRBV25-1 and TRBJ2-1; D uncertain. The source of this sequence is a woman under 30 in good health and CMV-seropositive. Sequencing was done on a sample of PBMCs. Here the CDR3 reads CASRRLNEQFF. CDR3 nucleotides: TGTGCCAGCAGGAGACTCAATGAGCAGTTCTTC.